These 4 T cell receptor beta chains share one sample of origin, sequenced in a study of T cell responses to AZD1222 COVID-19 vaccine. Measured with immunoSEQ multiplex PCR; TCRdb has only the in-frame clones, and not every one. Here the sample spans 200,000 or so clones, around 93% being singletons. This material consisted of peripheral blood, taken 28 days after the second AZD1222 dose. The receptors stem from an adult who received the AZD1222 COVID-19 vaccine.

The chain is built from TRBV7-2 and TRBJ1-1, with 7 bases identical to TRBD1. CDR3 length: 15 amino acids. Germline assignment: CDR1 SGHTA and CDR2 FQGNSA. V was pared by 1 base and J by 1 base, with 3 bases of the junction left unmatched. The CDR3 spells CASSLEGTANTEAFF. For the CDR3, the DNA is TGTGCCAGCAGCTTAGAAGGGACAGCGAACACTGAAGCTTTCTTT.

The V and J genes are TRBV3-1 (or the pseudogene TRBV3-2) and TRBJ1-4; the D gene is possibly TRBD1 (6 bases). V lost 4 bases and J 7 bases, leaving 10 bases between the germline ends. This CDR3 region has 13 residues. Germline-derived CDR1 and CDR2 are LGHDT and YNNKEL (reference sequence). The CDR3 sequence is CASSPHRVEKLFF. CDR3 in DNA: TGTGCCAGCAGCCCGCACAGGGTTGAAAAACTGTTTTTT.

The chain has TRBV2 and TRBJ2-1; 9 positions match TRBD1. Per germline, CDR1 SNHLY and CDR2 FYNNEI. Germline trimming cut 1 base from V and 3 bases from J; bases unmatched to any gene: 13. This CDR3 comprises 19 residues. CDR3 bases: TGTGCCAGCAGTGAAGAGGTTTTGGGGACAGGGATTTACTACAATGAGCAGTTCTTC. Amino acids: CASSEEVLGTGIYYNEQFF.

V gene TRBV4-2 combines with J gene TRBJ2-2; 9 bases are a match to TRBD2. J lost 2 bases, V lost 4 bases, and 11 bases had no gene match. Germline-derived CDR1 and CDR2 are LGHNA and YNFKEQ. The CDR3 spans 18 residues. The DNA of the CDR3 is TGTGCCAGCAGCCGTGGGGAGCGGGGGGCCTTAAACACCGGGGAGCTGTTTTTT. It encodes CASSRGERGALNTGELFF.